Below are 25 T cell receptor beta chains sequenced from a single sample in a study of T-cell reconstitution after alpha-beta-depleted transplantation in children. The TCRbeta library was prepared with unique molecular identifiers. TCRdb fed the PCR reads into MiXCR, producing one record per CDR3 protein. The profile covers 780,000 or so distinct CDR3 sequences, with roughly 15% appearing a single time and approximately 4.5% taken by the ten largest. The sequencing used PBMCs, mostly from graft donor cells, collected 360 days after TCRalphabeta/CD19-depleted stem cell transplant. Receptor source: a male patient between 5 and 17 years old who had a stem cell transplant for acute lymphoblastic leukemia, so the T cells may come from the graft donor.

This clonotype was seen ten or more times. The chain joins TRBV12-3 or TRBV12-4 to TRBJ2-7; possibly TRBD1 or TRBD2 for D (5 bases each). This CDR3 is 14 amino acids long. V shed 5 bases and J shed 4 bases, with 15 bases lying between them. CDR3: CASSPLWDGYEQYF. CDR3 sequence (DNA): TGTGCCAGCAGTCCGCTCTGGGACGGGTACGAGCAGTACTTC.

J is TRBJ1-2 and V is TRBV5-6; D unresolved. CDR1 and CDR2 from the germline V gene are SGHDT and YYEEEE. V was cut by 0 bases and J by 6 bases, with 9 bases left in between. This CDR3 spans 13 amino acids. The CDR3 sequence is CASSLVVGNGYTF. The CDR3 nucleotides are TGTGCCAGCAGCTTGGTTGTTGGGAATGGCTACACCTTC.

In its sample, this clonotype was seen a few times. The chain carries TRBV6-1 and TRBJ1-2; D not certain. The germline V gene encodes CDR1 MNHNS and CDR2 SASEGT. V was shortened by 6 bases and J by 5 bases, with 19 bases between the two germline ends. CDR3 length: 15 residues. CDR3: CASSSSGGHSYGYTF. The CDR3 region has the DNA TGTGCCAGCAGCAGTTCCGGCGGCCATTCTTATGGCTACACCTTC.

V is TRBV7-8 and J is TRBJ2-7; D ambiguous. Germline V gives CDR1 SGHVS, CDR2 FQNEAQ. This CDR3 has 15 amino acids. Trimming took 1 base from V and 1 from J, leaving 11 bases between them. CDR3 residues: CASSLVGLRSYEQYF. The CDR3 bases are TGTGCCAGCAGCTTAGTGGGGTTAAGATCCTACGAGCAGTACTTC.

This clonotype was recorded a few times. The rearrangement uses TRBV5-1 and TRBJ2-7, with TRBD1 identical over 10 bases. Germline V lookup: CDR1 SGHRS, CDR2 YFSETQ. Trimming removed 3 bases from V and 6 bases from J; junction bases left unmatched: 9. This CDR3 is built from 15 residues. CDR3 in amino acids: CASSSTGTGVREQYF. CDR3 bases: TGCGCCAGCAGCTCCACCGGGACAGGGGTCCGCGAGCAGTACTTC.

This clonotype was seen at least ten times. The CDR3, as DNA: TGTGCCAGCAGTCTTAGACAGGGTGTTTACGAGCAGTACTTC. Protein product: CASSLRQGVYEQYF. The genes are TRBV12-3 or TRBV12-4 and TRBJ2-7, with 7 bases lining up with TRBD1. V shed 5 bases, J shed 4 bases, and the junction held 8 bases outside the gene matches. The CDR3 sequence is 14 residues long.

The chain couples TRBV7-8 to TRBJ2-7; unclear D gene. The V end was cut by 0 bases, the J end by 6 bases, with 15 bases between. The CDR3 runs to 15 residues. Germline CDR1 and CDR2: SGHVS and FQNEAQ. CDR3 in amino acids: CASSLARLGTGEQYF. The CDR3 DNA reads TGTGCCAGCAGCTTAGCGCGTCTGGGAACGGGCGAGCAGTACTTC.

This clonotype has a handful of counts. V and J are TRBV9 and TRBJ2-7, with TRBD2 identical over 10 bases. CDR1 is SGDLS and CDR2 is YYNGEE in the germline V gene. The V gene end was trimmed by 4 bases and the J gene end by 0 bases; junction bases not matched to a gene: 13. This CDR3 comprises 18 residues. The CDR3 DNA follows: TGTGCCAGCAGCCCGCGGGGGACGGGACTAGCGAGCTCCTACGAGCAGTACTTC. The encoded protein is CASSPRGTGLASSYEQYF.

The chain couples TRBV5-1 to TRBJ1-2; tentatively, D is TRBD1 (5 bases). Trimming shortened V by 0 bases and J by 8 bases, and 14 bases separated the two germline ends. Germline V lookup: CDR1 SGHRS, CDR2 YFSETQ. The CDR3 sequence is 14 residues long. The CDR3 protein is CASSLEPGRGGYTF. The CDR3 bases are TGCGCCAGCAGCTTGGAACCGGGACGTGGGGGCTACACCTTC.

This chain links TRBV30 with TRBJ1-5; D is undetermined. Germline CDR1 and CDR2: GTSNPN and SVGIG (reference sequence). There are 13 residues in the CDR3. The V end was cut by 2 bases, the J end by 3 bases, with 8 bases between. CDR3 residues: CAWSKAFNQPQHF. The CDR3 region has the DNA TGTGCCTGGAGTAAAGCCTTCAATCAGCCCCAGCATTTT.

The chain has TRBV5-4 and TRBJ1-5; weak D call: TRBD1 (5 bases). CDR1 SGHNT and CDR2 YYREEE come from the germline V gene (reference sequence). Deletions cut 0 bases from V and 12 bases from J, with 10 bases between. CDR3 length equals 12 residues. The CDR3 reads CASSLAGGYQHF. CDR3 DNA: TGTGCCAGCAGCTTGGCCGGGGGATACCAGCATTTT.

This chain connects TRBV15 to TRBJ2-3; 12 bases are shared with TRBD2. The CDR3 totals 20 residues. V trimming: 1 base; J trimming: 1 base; junction bases outside the gene matches: 12. Per germline, CDR1 LNHNV and CDR2 YYDKDF (reference sequence). This chain's CDR3 is CATSRGGLAGWYGGTDTQYF. DNA of the CDR3: TGTGCCACCAGCAGAGGAGGACTAGCGGGATGGTATGGCGGCACAGATACGCAGTATTTT.

The V gene is TRBV18, the J gene TRBJ2-2; D gene ambiguous. V lost 4 bases, J lost 1 base, and 13 bases lay in between. The CDR3 length is 16 residues. Germline CDR1 reads KGHSH; CDR2 reads LQKENI. The CDR3 loop reads CASSRYLDLNTGELFF. The CDR3 region has the DNA TGTGCCAGCTCACGATATTTAGATCTGAACACCGGGGAGCTGTTTTTT. The full variable domain, in which reference TRBV18 and TRBJ2-2 provide the parts outside the CDR3, is NAGVMQNPRHLVRRRGQEARLRCSPMKGHSHVYWYRQLPEEGLKFMVYLQKENIIDESGMPKERFSAEFPKEGPSILRIQQVVRGDSAAYFCASSRYLDLNTGELFFGEGSRLTVL.

This clonotype was detected a few times. CDR3 residues: CAWRSRGINEQYF. Written as DNA, the CDR3 is TGTGCCTGGAGGTCCAGGGGAATAAACGAGCAGTACTTC. The chain carries TRBV30 and TRBJ2-7, with D maybe TRBD1 (6 bases). Trimming took off 3 bases at V and 5 bases at J, with 14 bases between the two ends. CDR3 length: 13 amino acids. The germline CDR1 and CDR2 sequences are GTSNPN and SVGIG (reference sequence).

This clonotype was counted a few times. The chain recombines TRBV20-1 with TRBJ2-4; 9 bases line up with TRBD2. V shed 5 bases, J shed 8 bases, and the junction held 13 bases outside the gene matches. Germline V gene sequence: CDR1 DFQATT, CDR2 SNEGSKA (reference sequence). The CDR3 loop spans 15 amino acids. CDR3 in DNA: TGCAGTGCTGGGCGACTAGCGGTTTGGGGGGACATTCAGTACTTC. Its protein is CSAGRLAVWGDIQYF.

In its sample, this clonotype was seen a few times. This chain joins TRBV15 and TRBJ2-6, with 9 bases matching TRBD2. Trimming removed 1 base from V and 2 bases from J; junction bases left unmatched: 0. Germline CDR1 reads LNHNV; CDR2 reads YYDKDF (reference sequence). CDR3 size: 16 residues. The CDR3 loop reads CATSRGGRAGANVLTF. The CDR3 DNA reads TGTGCCACCAGCAGAGGCGGGAGGGCTGGGGCCAACGTCCTGACTTTC.

CDR3 bases: TGTGCCAGCACCCTAGCGGGAGTCTTTAATGAGCAGTTCTTC. Translating gives CASTLAGVFNEQFF. J is TRBJ2-1 and V is TRBV7-9, with TRBD2 matching 10 bases. There are 14 residues in the CDR3. The J segment lost 7 bases and the V segment lost 7 bases, leaving 7 bases of the junction unmatched. Germline CDR1 and CDR2: SEHNR and FQNEAQ (reference sequence).

The chain joins TRBV9 to TRBJ2-7; no clear D gene. Trimming cost V 0 bases and J 2 bases, with 12 bases left between them. The CDR3 covers 15 residues. The V gene's germline CDR1 is SGDLS and CDR2 YYNGEE. CDR3 loop: CASSVGEARAYEQYF. DNA of the CDR3: TGTGCCAGCAGCGTAGGAGAGGCACGGGCCTACGAGCAGTACTTC.

V and J are TRBV29-1 and TRBJ2-7; D may be TRBD1 (5 bases). This CDR3 region has 13 residues. V was cut by 4 bases and J by 0 bases, with 10 bases left in between. In germline, CDR1 is SQVTM, CDR2 ANQGSEA. CDR3 sequence reads: CSVVVGPSYEQYF. In DNA, the CDR3 is TGCAGCGTTGTAGTGGGGCCCTCCTACGAGCAGTACTTC.

V and J are TRBV11-3 and TRBJ2-2; the match to TRBD2 covers 8 bases. This CDR3 comprises 17 residues. Germline V gives CDR1 SGHNT, CDR2 YENEEA. V was clipped by 2 bases and J by 2 bases; unmatched bases: 7. The CDR3 coding sequence is TGTGCCAGCAGCTTACTCACGGGACTAGGAAACACCGGGGAGCTGTTTTTT. Its translation is CASSLLTGLGNTGELFF.

V and J are TRBV5-1 and TRBJ2-7; tentatively, D is TRBD2 (6 bases). Germline V gene sequence: CDR1 SGHRS, CDR2 YFSETQ. V was clipped by 3 bases and J by 2 bases, with 12 bases between them. This CDR3 comprises 14 residues. The chain's CDR3 is CASSSPRGPYEQYF. CDR3 sequence (DNA): TGCGCCAGCAGCTCCCCGCGGGGCCCCTACGAGCAGTACTTC.

The chain has TRBV28 and TRBJ2-7; a possible D gene is TRBD2 (6 bases). Trimming removed 4 bases at V and 0 bases at J, with 19 bases between. Germline V gene data show CDR1 as MDHEN and CDR2 as SYDVKM. The CDR3 is made up of 17 amino acids. The CDR3 loop reads CASSWAPEDYFSYEQYF. CDR3 nucleotides: TGTGCCAGCAGTTGGGCACCGGAGGACTACTTCTCCTACGAGCAGTACTTC.

This chain links TRBV7-2 with TRBJ2-1; 11 positions match TRBD2. CDR1 is SGHTA, CDR2 FQGNSA, per germline. V trimming: 1 base; J trimming: 1 base; junction bases outside the gene matches: 3. The CDR3 consists of 17 residues. The CDR3 nucleotides read TGTGCCAGCAGCTTAGTGAGACTAGCGGGGTCCTACAATGAGCAGTTCTTC. Residues: CASSLVRLAGSYNEQFF.

The chain couples TRBV19 to TRBJ1-1; 7 nucleotides match TRBD1. The CDR3 runs to 16 residues. Germline CDR1 reads LNHDA; CDR2 reads SQIVND (reference sequence). J lost 2 bases, V lost 1 base, and 7 bases had no gene match. CDR3 in DNA: TGTGCCAGTAGTATAGGCCCGGGACAGCTTAACACTGAAGCTTTCTTT. The encoded protein is CASSIGPGQLNTEAFF.

The rearrangement links TRBV7-3 to TRBJ2-3, with D tentatively TRBD1 (6 bases). Trimming removed 2 bases from V and 0 bases from J, with 18 bases in between. CDR3 length: 18 residues. Per germline, CDR1 SGHTA and CDR2 FQGTGA. In DNA form, the CDR3 reads TGTGCCAGCAGCTTAGGACCACCCAGGGGTGGTAGCACAGATACGCAGTATTTT. This gives the protein CASSLGPPRGGSTDTQYF.